Reported below is one T cell receptor (beta chain). This clonotype was picked up one time. Its binding antigen is unknown. The record has no base qualities; no much larger clone is one base away. Library creation used 5' RACE. The data were produced on an Illumina HiSeq 2500. A second PCR of roughly 6 to 11 cycles was run with a J-beta primer mix and a sample-barcoded 5' primer. A template-switch 5' adaptor carrying 12 random nucleotides introduced a unique molecular identifier onto each TCR beta cDNA molecule. Each sample yielded at least 3 million CDR3-containing paired-end reads. First-strand cDNA synthesis was performed from all RNA using the Mint cDNA synthesis kit, with priming by a TRBC-specific oligonucleotide. Following uracil-DNA glycosylase treatment, a first 18-cycle PCR with universal primers M1SS and BC2_uni_R was performed on all cDNA. Per the authors' processing: Normalization of each sample was performed by random selection of 1 million high-quality reads, each carrying a distinct molecular identifier. Instead of being binned into consensus sequences, reads with shared molecular identifiers were discarded. MiTCR, with a Q25 quality threshold and the strictest error-elimination algorithm, was used for CDR3 identification, clonotype clustering and error correction. A nonparametric unseen species model with Euler transformation was used to estimate lower-bound total TCR beta diversity. Using fastp at Q25 and MiXCR, TCRdb reprocessed the public reads and kept productive beta chains. Under each unique CDR3 protein, matching rows form one entry showing the most common genes and DNA. The V and J calls come from TCRdb's annotation, not from the publication. The table for this sample lists a few hundred thousand distinct CDR3 sequences; 25% to 30% of them were counted only once. The ten largest account for roughly 20% of the sample.

The source of the sample is a study of blood T cells in healthy people across ages (dated by TCRdb to between 2015 and 2017). Study-level background: In model experiments, template switching captured roughly one uniquely barcoded TCR beta cDNA molecule for every two T cells. The study measured age-related changes in TCR beta repertoire diversity using deep sequencing normalized with unique cDNA molecular identifiers. To avoid experimental bias, donors of different ages were distributed randomly across sequencing lanes. Donors were grouped into four age groups: young (average roughly 15 years), middle-aged (39), aged (62) and long-lived (approximately 75). Using the same blood draw, the study looked at two additional independent replicas of 1 million unique cDNA reads for two donors, one aged 18 to 30 and the other aged 80 or older. The research as a whole found: Observed TCR beta diversity per million T cells fell roughly linearly with age, and a significant reduction was already apparent by age around 36. Compared with the aged group, the long-lived group had more naive CD4+ T cells, fewer expanded clones and increased TCR diversity, a pattern suggesting age selection. Bulk unsorted PBMC profiling prevented conclusive comparison of naive and antigen-experienced compartments. Because the CMV infection status of the donors was unknown, age-related changes in expanded clonotypes may potentially have been confounded. Estimates of total diversity based on one million sequenced T cells were considered lower bounds and underestimates. There was a strong correlation between observed TCR beta diversity and the percentage of naive T cells measured by flow cytometry.

Systemically healthy Caucasian individuals from Russia, over 30 in total and aged about 6 to 90 years, were included as donors. Each donor gave ten milliliters of peripheral blood, collected into EDTA-treated Vacutainer tubes. Ficoll-Paque density-gradient centrifugation was used to isolate PBMCs, with at least 7 million obtained per sample. Trizol reagent was used to extract total RNA from PBMCs, with at least 6 micrograms per sample. For every donor, an aliquot of PBMCs went through flow cytometry to measure the percentages of naive CD45RAhigh/CD27high T cells. Sequencing was carried out using blood. The clonotype was recovered from a woman aged 70-85 years in good health.

In nucleotides, the sequence is TGTGCCAGCAGCTCGCGTCCGGGACAGGGGGCAGGGACCCAGTACTTC. This codes for CASSSRPGQGAGTQYF. The sequence links TRBV7-2 to TRBJ2-5, with 12 middle bases fitting TRBD1. Here V drops 4 bases and J drops 7 bases, and the junction holds 10 bases not matched to any gene. From its cysteine to its phenylalanine, the CDR3 spans 16 amino acids. Kept here is only the CDR3 DNA, which spans 48 bases and is read in frame from base 1. In the germline V gene, CDR1 corresponds to SGHTA and CDR2 to FQGNSA.